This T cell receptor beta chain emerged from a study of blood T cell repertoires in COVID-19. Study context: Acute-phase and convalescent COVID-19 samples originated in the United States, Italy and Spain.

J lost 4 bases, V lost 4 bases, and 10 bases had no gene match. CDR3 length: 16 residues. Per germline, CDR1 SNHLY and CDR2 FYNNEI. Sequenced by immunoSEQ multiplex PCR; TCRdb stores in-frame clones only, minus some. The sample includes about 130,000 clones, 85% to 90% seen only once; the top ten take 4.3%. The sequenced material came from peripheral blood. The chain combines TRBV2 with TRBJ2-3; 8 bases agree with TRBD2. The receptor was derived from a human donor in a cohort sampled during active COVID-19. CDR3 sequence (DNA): TGTGCCAGCAGTGCCCCAGGGAGCGGGGGCCCAGATACGCAGTATTTT. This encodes CASSAPGSGGPDTQYF.